The entry below describes one T cell receptor (beta chain). Antigen: not known. PCR primers comprised 60 Vbeta and 13 Jbeta primers. Profiled with immunoSEQ multiplex PCR; TCRdb holds only in-frame clones, not every one. The table lists roughly 80,000 clones, less than 85% of them singletons. Germline V gene lookup returns CDR1 SGHDT and CDR2 YYEEEE. The CDR3 is made up of 13 amino acids. Germline trimming cut 4 bases from V and 6 bases from J; bases unmatched to any gene: 3. The data originate from a study of cytomegalovirus exposure and HLA in healthy donors. Across the whole study: Counted in an early data release were 85 million or so unique TCRs from HLA-typed donors.

Study findings and constraints: Rare sequences made up most TCRs, while some public TCRs were found in many donors. Later genetic work tied a missense DCLRE1C variant to beta-chain V and J trimming.

The sample taken for sequencing was PBMCs. The rearrangement uses TRBV5-6 and TRBJ2-3, with 9 nucleotides matching TRBD2. The TCR was taken from a woman aged 45-59 years in good health and CMV-seronegative. CDR3 residues: CASSSTSGDTQYF. The CDR3 DNA reads TGTGCCAGCAGCAGCACTAGCGGGGATACGCAGTATTTT. The entire variable domain, with the rest obtained from reference TRBV5-6 and TRBJ2-3, is as follows: DAGVTQSPTHLIKTRGQQVTLRCSPKSGHDTVSWYQQALGQGPQFIFQYYEEEERQRGNFPDRFSGHQFPNYSSELNVNALLLGDSALYLCASSSTSGDTQYFGPGTRLTVL.